This note documents a single T cell receptor (beta chain) sequence. The data were obtained in a study of blood T cells in healthy people across ages. Primers used in a second PCR of about 7 to 12 cycles were a sample-barcoded 5' primer and a J-beta primer mix. TCRdb ran MiXCR on the 5' RACE reads and lists one entry per CDR3 protein. The data hold roughly 1,700,000 distinct CDR3 sequences, with roughly 27% observed a single time. The germline V and J ends were trimmed by 4 bases and 0 bases, with 9 bases remaining between them. The CDR3 is made up of 14 amino acids. Germline values: CDR1 GTSNPN, CDR2 SVGIG (reference sequence).

The sequenced sample consisted of blood. This sequence was found in a woman aged 25 to 39 in good health. The V call is TRBV30, the J call TRBJ1-4, with D possibly matching TRBD1 (5 bases). The CDR3 sequence is CAWTQGTTNEKLFF. In DNA form, the CDR3 reads TGTGCCTGGACCCAGGGAACAACTAATGAAAAACTGTTTTTT.